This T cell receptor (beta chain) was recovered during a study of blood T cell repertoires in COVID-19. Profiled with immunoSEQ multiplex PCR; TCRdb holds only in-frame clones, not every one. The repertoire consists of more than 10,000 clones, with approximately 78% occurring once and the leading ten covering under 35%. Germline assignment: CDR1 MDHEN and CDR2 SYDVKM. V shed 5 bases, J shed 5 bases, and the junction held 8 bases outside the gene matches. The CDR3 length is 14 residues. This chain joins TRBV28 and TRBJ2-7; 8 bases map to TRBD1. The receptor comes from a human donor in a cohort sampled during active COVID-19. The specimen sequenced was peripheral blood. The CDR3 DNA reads TGTGCCAGCAGTCCAGGGACAGGACCCCACGAGCAGTACTTC. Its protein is CASSPGTGPHEQYF.